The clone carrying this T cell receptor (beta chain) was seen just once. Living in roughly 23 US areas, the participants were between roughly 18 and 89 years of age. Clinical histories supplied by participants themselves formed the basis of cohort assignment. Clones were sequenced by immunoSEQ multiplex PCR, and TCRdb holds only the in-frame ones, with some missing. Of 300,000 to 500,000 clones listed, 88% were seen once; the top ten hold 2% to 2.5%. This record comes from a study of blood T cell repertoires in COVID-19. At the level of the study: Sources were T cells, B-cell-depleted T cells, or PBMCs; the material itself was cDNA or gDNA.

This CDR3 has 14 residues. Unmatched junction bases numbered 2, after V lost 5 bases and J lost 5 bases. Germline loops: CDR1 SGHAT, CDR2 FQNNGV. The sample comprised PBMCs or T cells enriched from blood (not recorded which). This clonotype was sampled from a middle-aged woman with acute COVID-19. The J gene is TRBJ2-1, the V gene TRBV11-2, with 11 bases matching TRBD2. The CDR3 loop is CASSLSGGDNEQFF. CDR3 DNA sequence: TGTGCCAGCAGCCTTAGCGGGGGGGACAATGAGCAGTTCTTC. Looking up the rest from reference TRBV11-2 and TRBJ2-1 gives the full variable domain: EAGVAQSPRYKIIEKRQSVAFWCNPISGHATLYWYQQILGQGPKLLIQFQNNGVVDDSQLPKDRFSAERLKGVDSTLKIQPAKLEDSAVYLCASSLSGGDNEQFFGPGTRLTVL.